Listed below are T cell receptor beta chains from one sample, sequenced in a study of early T cells in non-severe SARS-CoV-2 infection. TCRdb redid the calling of the 5' RACE reads with MiXCR, one entry per CDR3 protein. The sample consists of approximately 66,000 distinct CDR3 sequences, around an eighth of them appearing once. Sequencing was carried out using whole blood. These receptors came from an adult who was a healthcare worker with PCR-confirmed SARS-CoV-2 infection or an uninfected control (not recorded which). CDR3s include the opening cysteine and the closing phenylalanine or tryptophan. Each record gives: V gene, clone size, D gene, J gene, CDR3 DNA, CDR3 protein. A D gene is named only where the DNA matches it firmly. Where a row states a size, it is once, few, many or the class of an expanded clone; other rows omit it.

v_gene: TRBV6-1
abundance: few
d_gene: .
j_gene: TRBJ1-1
CDR3nt: TGTGCCAGCAGTAGTATGGGGAACACTGAAGCTTTCTTT
CDR3aa: CASSSMGNTEAFF

v_gene: TRBV6-2/TRBV6-3
abundance: few
d_gene: .
j_gene: TRBJ2-3
CDR3nt: TGTGCCAGCAGTCCCGCAAGCTCCCATAGGCGGGATACGCAGTATTTT
CDR3aa: CASSPASSHRRDTQYF

v_gene: TRBV3-1
abundance: many
d_gene: .
j_gene: TRBJ1-2
CDR3nt: TGTGCCAGCAGCCAATCGGCAGGGAGGCATGGCTACACCTTC
CDR3aa: CASSQSAGRHGYTF

v_gene: TRBV9
abundance: many
d_gene: .
j_gene: TRBJ2-7
CDR3nt: TGTGCCAGCAGCGTAGCTAACAGCTACGAGCAGTACTTC
CDR3aa: CASSVANSYEQYF

v_gene: TRBV20-1
abundance: .
d_gene: TRBD1
j_gene: TRBJ2-7
CDR3nt: TGCAGTGCCGACCAGACAGGGCACGGCGAGCAGTACTTC
CDR3aa: CSADQTGHGEQYF

v_gene: TRBV28
abundance: .
d_gene: .
j_gene: TRBJ1-5
CDR3nt: TGTGCCAGCAGTTTGGCAGGGGAAAGGCAGCCCCAGCATTTT
CDR3aa: CASSLAGERQPQHF

v_gene: TRBV5-5
abundance: many
d_gene: .
j_gene: TRBJ2-7
CDR3nt: TGTGCCAGCAGCTTGACAGGGAGCCTCACCTACGAGCAGTACTTC
CDR3aa: CASSLTGSLTYEQYF

v_gene: TRBV6-5
abundance: many
d_gene: .
j_gene: TRBJ1-3
CDR3nt: TGTGCCAGCAGTAGACGGACGGGGCCTGGAAACACCATATATTTT
CDR3aa: CASSRRTGPGNTIYF

v_gene: TRBV7-9
abundance: few
d_gene: .
j_gene: TRBJ1-1
CDR3nt: TGTGCCAGCAGCGTCGACCGACAGGTTCGGGGGAACACTGAAGCTTTCTTT
CDR3aa: CASSVDRQVRGNTEAFF

v_gene: TRBV12-3/TRBV12-4
abundance: few
d_gene: TRBD1
j_gene: TRBJ1-2
CDR3nt: TGTGCCAGCAGAGGACAGGGGGCAGGGCACTATGGCTACACCTTC
CDR3aa: CASRGQGAGHYGYTF

v_gene: TRBV6-5
abundance: .
d_gene: .
j_gene: TRBJ1-1
CDR3nt: TGTGCCAGCAGTTACTCGGCCAGGAACACTGAAGCTTTCTTT
CDR3aa: CASSYSARNTEAFF

v_gene: TRBV28
abundance: .
d_gene: .
j_gene: TRBJ1-1
CDR3nt: TGTGCCAGCAACGGAATGAACACTGAAGCTTTCTTT
CDR3aa: CASNGMNTEAFF

v_gene: TRBV7-9
abundance: few
d_gene: TRBD1
j_gene: TRBJ2-5
CDR3nt: TGTGCCAGCAGCTTAAGGCAGGGGGCTGTTGAGACCCAGTACTTC
CDR3aa: CASSLRQGAVETQYF

v_gene: TRBV5-6
abundance: few
d_gene: .
j_gene: TRBJ2-7
CDR3nt: TGTGCCAGCAGCTGGAGGCGGTACGAGCAGTACTTC
CDR3aa: CASSWRRYEQYF

v_gene: TRBV18
abundance: many
d_gene: .
j_gene: TRBJ1-4
CDR3nt: TGTGCCAGCTCACCTTACAGGGACGGATATGAAAAACTGTTTTTT
CDR3aa: CASSPYRDGYEKLFF

v_gene: TRBV19
abundance: many
d_gene: .
j_gene: TRBJ1-5
CDR3nt: TGTGCCAGTAGTAGTCGGGCCCATAATATGATACAGCCCCAGCATTTT
CDR3aa: CASSSRAHNMIQPQHF

v_gene: TRBV20-1
abundance: few
d_gene: .
j_gene: TRBJ2-1
CDR3nt: TGCAGTGCTAGGGGTACACGGGGAACCACCTACAATGAGCAGTTCTTC
CDR3aa: CSARGTRGTTYNEQFF

v_gene: TRBV28
abundance: many
d_gene: .
j_gene: TRBJ1-1
CDR3nt: TGTGCCATCGCAAAGGACAGAAGGAACACTGAAGCTTTCTTT
CDR3aa: CAIAKDRRNTEAFF

v_gene: TRBV5-4
abundance: .
d_gene: .
j_gene: TRBJ2-3
CDR3nt: TGTGTCAGCAGCTTTCGGGTTCTCGGCACAGATACGCAGTATTTT
CDR3aa: CVSSFRVLGTDTQYF

v_gene: TRBV7-2
abundance: many
d_gene: TRBD2
j_gene: TRBJ2-7
CDR3nt: TGTGCCAGCAGCTCGCGAGCGGGAGGCAGCTACGAGCAGTACTTC
CDR3aa: CASSSRAGGSYEQYF

v_gene: TRBV15
abundance: many
d_gene: .
j_gene: TRBJ2-5
CDR3nt: TGTGCCACCAGCACTATCACCCAACAAGAGACCCAGTACTTC
CDR3aa: CATSTITQQETQYF

v_gene: TRBV5-1
abundance: many
d_gene: .
j_gene: TRBJ2-5
CDR3nt: TGCGCCAGCAGCCAAGGACCTCTAGAGACCCAGTACTTC
CDR3aa: CASSQGPLETQYF

v_gene: TRBV28
abundance: once
d_gene: TRBD2
j_gene: TRBJ2-4
CDR3nt: TGTGCCAGCAGCGGGGGACTAGCGGGGTTGTCGTACTTC
CDR3aa: CASSGGLAGLSYF

v_gene: TRBV29-1
abundance: .
d_gene: .
j_gene: TRBJ2-2
CDR3nt: TGCAGCGCGAGGGACACCGGGGAGCTGTTTTTT
CDR3aa: CSARDTGELFF

v_gene: TRBV14
abundance: few
d_gene: TRBD1
j_gene: TRBJ2-1
CDR3nt: TGTGCCAGCAACCAAGGGGGACCGACAGGGGTGTCCTACAATGAGCAGTTCTTC
CDR3aa: CASNQGGPTGVSYNEQFF

v_gene: TRBV25-1
abundance: many
d_gene: .
j_gene: TRBJ2-2
CDR3nt: TGTGCCAGCAGTGAGGGACTCAGGAACACCGGGGAGCTGTTTTTT
CDR3aa: CASSEGLRNTGELFF

v_gene: TRBV20-1
abundance: few
d_gene: .
j_gene: TRBJ1-2
CDR3nt: TGCAGTGCTACCCCGAGGCCAGGGGTCTCAAGGAATTATGGCTACACCTTC
CDR3aa: CSATPRPGVSRNYGYTF

v_gene: TRBV29-1
abundance: .
d_gene: .
j_gene: TRBJ1-5
CDR3nt: TGCAGCGTTGAGCCCCTTACAGGTCAGCCCCAGCATTTT
CDR3aa: CSVEPLTGQPQHF

v_gene: TRBV11-2
abundance: many
d_gene: .
j_gene: TRBJ2-5
CDR3nt: TGTGCCAGCAGCTTTAGGCCGGTCAGTGGTCAGTCCCAAGAGACCCAGTACTTC
CDR3aa: CASSFRPVSGQSQETQYF